These 13 T cell receptor beta chains were sequenced from one sample in a study of blood T cell repertoires in COVID-19. Repertoires were generated with immunoSEQ multiplex PCR, while TCRdb's copy carries only in-frame clones and drops some. The sample consists of about 110,000 clones, roughly 88% of them appearing once. Sequenced: peripheral blood. Receptors were obtained from a human donor in a cohort sampled during active COVID-19.

This rearrangement joins TRBV18 to TRBJ1-1, with a tentative D call TRBD1 (6 bases). The V end was cut by 5 bases, the J end by 1 base, with 11 bases between. The CDR3 is 14 residues long. Germline V gives CDR1 KGHSH, CDR2 LQKENI. The CDR3 bases are TGTGCCAGCTCATCGGACAGTGGGAACACTGAAGCTTTCTTT. It yields the protein CASSSDSGNTEAFF.

CDR3 sequence: CASSLDRFDQYF. CDR3 sequence (DNA): TGTGCCAGCAGCTTAGATCGGTTTGACCAGTACTTC. The rearrangement links TRBV7-9 to TRBJ2-5; D unclear. The V end lost 1 base, the J end lost 10 bases, and 10 bases lay between the germline ends. The germline CDR1 and CDR2 sequences are SEHNR and FQNEAQ (reference sequence). This CDR3 has 12 amino acids.

The gene calls are TRBV11-2 and TRBJ1-4; possible D gene TRBD1, 5 bases. Germline V gene data show CDR1 as SGHAT and CDR2 as FQNNGV. V gave up 8 bases and J gave up 6 bases, with 16 bases separating them. The CDR3 has 14 residues. This CDR3 reads CASGRDGGYEKLFF. Here the CDR3 DNA reads TGTGCCAGCGGGCGGGACGGGGGGTATGAAAAACTGTTTTTT.

This chain links TRBV5-8 with TRBJ2-5; 9 bases align to TRBD2. The CDR3 has 16 amino acids. V lost 4 bases to trimming and J lost 5 bases; unmatched junction nucleotides: 12. CDR1 and CDR2 from the germline V gene are SGHTS and YDEGEE. CDR3 nucleotides: TGTGCCAGCAGCCCGGAAGGGCGGGGGGGACGGGAGACCCAGTACTTC. Translating gives CASSPEGRGGRETQYF. Drawing the rest from reference TRBV5-8 and TRBJ2-5, the complete variable domain is EAGVTQSPTHLIKTRGQQATLRCSPISGHTSVYWYQQALGLGLQFLLWYDEGEERNRGNFPPRFSGRQFPNYSSELNVNALELEDSALYLCASSPEGRGGRETQYFGPGTRLLVL.

The chain employs TRBV27 and TRBJ1-6; D remains ambiguous. Germline loops: CDR1 MNHEY, CDR2 SMNVEV (reference sequence). The V end was cut by 6 bases, the J end by 0 bases, with 24 bases between. The CDR3 sequence is 20 residues long. The CDR3 sequence: CASSPNPPSGLSSYNSPLHF. The CDR3 DNA reads TGTGCCAGCAGCCCGAACCCACCGTCAGGCCTAAGCTCCTATAATTCACCCCTCCACTTT.

The chain recombines TRBV13 with TRBJ1-4, with 7 bases fitting TRBD1. This CDR3 is built from 13 residues. Germline V gene sequence: CDR1 PRHDT, CDR2 FYEKMQ (reference sequence). Trimming at V came to 5 bases and at J to 12 bases, leaving 9 bases not matched to a gene. CDR3 loop: CASSRGQGGELFF. The CDR3 DNA is TGTGCCAGCAGCCGCGGTCAGGGGGGAGAACTGTTTTTT. Filled out from reference TRBV13 and TRBJ1-4, the complete variable domain reads AAGVIQSPRHLIKEKRETATLKCYPIPRHDTVYWYQQGPGQDPQFLISFYEKMQSDKGSIPDRFSAQQFSDYHSELNMSSLELGDSALYFCASSRGQGGELFFGSGTQLSVL.

This chain links TRBV15 with TRBJ1-6; D gene unclear. CDR3 size: 16 residues. V was clipped by 0 bases and J by 7 bases, with 13 bases between them. The V gene's germline CDR1 is LNHNV and CDR2 YYDKDF (reference sequence). Written as DNA, the CDR3 is TGTGCCACCAGCAGAGATCCCAGTACAGTAAATTCACCCCTCCACTTT. Translation gives CATSRDPSTVNSPLHF.

This chain links TRBV14 with TRBJ2-7; no firm D call. This CDR3 is 12 amino acids long. The germline gives CDR1 SGHDN, CDR2 FVKESK. V lost 1 base and J lost 6, with 7 bases in between. The CDR3 loop is CASSQATAEQYF. The DNA of the CDR3 is TGTGCCAGCAGCCAAGCAACAGCCGAGCAGTACTTC.

This CDR3 reads CATSDRRASGGETQYF. CDR3 sequence (DNA): TGTGCCACCAGTGATCGAAGGGCTAGCGGGGGTGAGACCCAGTACTTC. This rearrangement joins TRBV24-1 to TRBJ2-5; 10 bases fit TRBD2. Germline V lookup: CDR1 KGHDR, CDR2 SFDVKD. Trimming at V came to 3 bases and at J to 5 bases, leaving 8 bases not matched to a gene. CDR3 length: 16 residues.

This chain connects TRBV19 to TRBJ2-7; a possible D gene is TRBD1 (5 bases). The CDR3 length is 13 residues. In germline, CDR1 is LNHDA, CDR2 SQIVND (reference sequence). With 5 bases removed from V and 12 bases from J, the gap between germline ends came to 20 bases. The CDR3 loop reads CASSPRSQGERYF. The CDR3 DNA sequence: TGTGCCAGTAGTCCTAGATCCCAGGGTGAAAGGTACTTC. The variable domain in full, completed from reference TRBV19 and TRBJ2-7, reads DGGITQSPKYLFRKEGQNVTLSCEQNLNHDAMYWYRQDPGQGLRLIYYSQIVNDFQKGDIAEGYSVSREKKESFPLTVTSAQKNPTAFYLCASSPRSQGERYFGPGTRLTVT.

The rearrangement uses TRBV2 and TRBJ2-7; 7 bases agree with TRBD1. This CDR3 has 15 amino acids. J lost 2 bases, V lost 1 base, and 5 bases had no gene match. The germline gives CDR1 SNHLY, CDR2 FYNNEI. The CDR3 here is CASSEEGGSTYEQYF. In DNA, the CDR3 is TGTGCCAGCAGTGAAGAAGGGGGCAGTACCTACGAGCAGTACTTC.

The V gene is TRBV27, the J gene TRBJ2-1, with 13 bases lining up with TRBD2. The V and J ends lost 0 bases and 0 bases, in that order; junction bases with no gene match: 5. Germline V gives CDR1 MNHEY, CDR2 SMNVEV (reference sequence). The CDR3 spans 19 residues. The CDR3 region has the DNA TGTGCCAGCAGTTTATCGGAGACTAGCGGGAGGAGCTCCTACAATGAGCAGTTCTTC. Translating gives CASSLSETSGRSSYNEQFF.

The rearrangement joins TRBV2 to TRBJ1-5; TRBD1 aligns across 9 bases. The length of the CDR3 is 15 residues. V dropped 5 bases and J dropped 0; count of bases not matched to a gene: 2. From germline, CDR1 is SNHLY and CDR2 FYNNEI. The CDR3 sequence is CASSPGQGSNQPQHF. The CDR3 DNA follows: TGTGCCAGCAGTCCGGGACAGGGTAGCAATCAGCCCCAGCATTTT. The full variable domain, with the rest looked up from reference TRBV2 and TRBJ1-5, is EPEVTQTPSHQVTQMGQEVILRCVPISNHLYFYWYRQILGQKVEFLVSFYNNEISEKSEIFDDQFSVERPDGSNFTLKIRSTKLEDSAMYFCASSPGQGSNQPQHFGDGTRLSIL.